This T cell receptor beta chain was found in a study of cytomegalovirus exposure and HLA in healthy donors. Turning to this clone: Antigen specificity is unknown.

Trimming took 3 bases from V and 5 from J, leaving 13 bases between them. The CDR3 loop spans 14 amino acids. Germline assignment: CDR1 MGHRA and CDR2 YSYEKL. This PCR relied on a set of 60 Vbeta primers and 13 Jbeta primers. Data came from immunoSEQ multiplex PCR; TCRdb stores just in-frame clones and leaves some out. Counted here are around 170,000 clones, around 79% occurring once; the ten biggest clones make up about 0.72%. Study-wide points: Most TCRs appeared rarely, but some public TCRs recurred in many donors. Available immune exposure information covered CMV serostatus only. Most TCR beta V segments were productive about 90% or about 30% of the time in an earlier analysis. Reportedly, a later analysis found an Asian-associated ancestry cluster had fewer N-insertions than the approximately 700-donor mean.

Specimen: PBMCs. The sequence was obtained from a woman aged 40-49 years in good health and CMV-seronegative. The chain joins TRBV4-1 to TRBJ2-5; tentatively, D is TRBD1 (6 bases). In nucleotides, the CDR3 is TGCGCCAGCAGCCAGGACCAGGGGCGGGAGACCCAGTACTTC. Its translation: CASSQDQGRETQYF.